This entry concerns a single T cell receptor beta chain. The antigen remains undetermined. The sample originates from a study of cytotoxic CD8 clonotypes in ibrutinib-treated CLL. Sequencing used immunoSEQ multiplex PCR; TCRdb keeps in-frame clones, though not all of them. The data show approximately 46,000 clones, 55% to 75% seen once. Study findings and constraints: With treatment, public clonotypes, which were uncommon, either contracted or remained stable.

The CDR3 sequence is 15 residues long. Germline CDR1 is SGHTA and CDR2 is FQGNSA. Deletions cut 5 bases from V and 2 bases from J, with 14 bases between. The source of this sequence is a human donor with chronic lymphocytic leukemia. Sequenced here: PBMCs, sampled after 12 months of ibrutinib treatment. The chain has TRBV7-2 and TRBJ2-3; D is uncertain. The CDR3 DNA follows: TGTGCCAGCAGCCGCCTACCTCCCCCCACAGATACGCAGTATTTT. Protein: CASSRLPPPTDTQYF.